This T cell receptor beta chain was sequenced in a study of T cells in narcolepsy. Study at large: Patients with NT1 or NT2 and healthy control donors were enrolled. Whole-study results and caveats: Reportedly, autoreactive clonotypes were serially detected in patients' blood but not controls'.

TCRdb's copy holds only in-frame clones and misses some; the assay was immunoSEQ multiplex PCR. The sample includes 25,000 to 35,000 clones, approximately 80% seen only once; the top ten take approximately 1%. This clone was observed a single time. The antigen is unknown. Germline CDR1 and CDR2: SGDLS and YYNGEE. V was trimmed by 1 base and J by 1 base, leaving 17 bases between them. The CDR3 covers 18 residues. The gene calls are TRBV9 and TRBJ2-2, with D possibly matching TRBD1 (5 bases). The sequenced material came from CD45RA- memory CD4+ T cells from PBMCs. The source of this sequence is a human donor with narcolepsy. The CDR3 reads CASSVYLSGRVNTGELFF. CDR3 DNA sequence: TGTGCCAGCAGCGTATATCTCTCGGGCAGGGTGAACACCGGGGAGCTGTTTTTT.